This T cell receptor (beta chain) is from a study of T cell changes during pregnancy in multiple sclerosis. Measured with immunoSEQ multiplex PCR; TCRdb has only the in-frame clones, and not every one. The sample lists 33,000 or so clones, 89% seen once, with roughly 10% in the top ten. This CDR3 is built from 15 residues. V lost 4 bases, J lost 2 bases, and 13 bases lay in between. Germline V lookup: CDR1 SGDLS, CDR2 YYNGEE. This clonotype originated in a female donor with multiple sclerosis, enrolled in a pregnancy study. The specimen comprised CD8+ T cells from peripheral blood mononuclear cells, sampled in the third trimester of pregnancy. The rearrangement links TRBV9 to TRBJ2-1, with D tentatively TRBD2 (6 bases). This CDR3 is CASSLRLGTYNEQFF. The CDR3 region has the DNA TGTGCCAGCAGCCTACGACTAGGAACCTACAATGAGCAGTTCTTC.